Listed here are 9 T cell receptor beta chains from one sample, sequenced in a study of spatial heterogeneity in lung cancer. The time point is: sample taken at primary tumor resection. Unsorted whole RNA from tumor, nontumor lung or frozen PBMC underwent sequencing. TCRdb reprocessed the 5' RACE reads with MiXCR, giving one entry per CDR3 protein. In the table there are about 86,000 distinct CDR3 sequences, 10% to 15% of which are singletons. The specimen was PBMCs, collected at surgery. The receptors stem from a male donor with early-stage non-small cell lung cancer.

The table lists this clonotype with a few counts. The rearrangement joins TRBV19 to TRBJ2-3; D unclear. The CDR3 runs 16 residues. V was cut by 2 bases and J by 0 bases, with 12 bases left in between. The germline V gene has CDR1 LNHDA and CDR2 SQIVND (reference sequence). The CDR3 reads CASSIMPSSSTDTQYF. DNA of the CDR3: TGTGCCAGTAGTATAATGCCGAGCTCTAGCACAGATACGCAGTATTTT.

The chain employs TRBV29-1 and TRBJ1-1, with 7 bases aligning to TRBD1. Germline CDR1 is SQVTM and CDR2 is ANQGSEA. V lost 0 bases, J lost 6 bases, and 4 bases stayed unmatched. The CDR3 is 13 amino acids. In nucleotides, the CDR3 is TGCAGCGTTGAAGAAGGAGGGGGCTCTGAAGCTTTCTTT. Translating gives CSVEEGGGSEAFF.

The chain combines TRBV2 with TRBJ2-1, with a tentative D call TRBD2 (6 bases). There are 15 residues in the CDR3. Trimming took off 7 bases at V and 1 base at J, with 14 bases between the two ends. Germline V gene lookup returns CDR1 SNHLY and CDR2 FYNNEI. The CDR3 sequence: CASIGGRGSYNEQFF. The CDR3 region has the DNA TGTGCCAGCATCGGGGGTAGAGGATCCTACAATGAGCAGTTCTTC.

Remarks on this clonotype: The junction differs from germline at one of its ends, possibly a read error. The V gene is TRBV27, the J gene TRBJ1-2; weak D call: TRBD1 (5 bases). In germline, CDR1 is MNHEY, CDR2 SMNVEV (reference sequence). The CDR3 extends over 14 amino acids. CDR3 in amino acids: CARSLAGYGYGYTF. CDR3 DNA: TGTGCCAGAAGTTTAGCAGGGTATGGCTATGGCTACACCTTC.

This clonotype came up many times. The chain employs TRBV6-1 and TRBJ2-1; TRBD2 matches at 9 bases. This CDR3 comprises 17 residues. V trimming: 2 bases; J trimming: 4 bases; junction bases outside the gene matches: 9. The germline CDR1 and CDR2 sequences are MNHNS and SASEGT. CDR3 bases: TGTGCCAGCAGTGAAAGGCGGGAGGGTCAACCATACAATGAGCAGTTCTTC. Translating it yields CASSERREGQPYNEQFF.

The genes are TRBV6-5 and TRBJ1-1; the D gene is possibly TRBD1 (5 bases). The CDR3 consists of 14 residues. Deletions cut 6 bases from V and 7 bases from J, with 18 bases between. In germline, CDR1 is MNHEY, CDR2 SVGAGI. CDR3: CASRTDTWGFEAFF. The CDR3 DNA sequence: TGTGCCAGCAGAACGGACACCTGGGGGTTTGAAGCTTTCTTT.

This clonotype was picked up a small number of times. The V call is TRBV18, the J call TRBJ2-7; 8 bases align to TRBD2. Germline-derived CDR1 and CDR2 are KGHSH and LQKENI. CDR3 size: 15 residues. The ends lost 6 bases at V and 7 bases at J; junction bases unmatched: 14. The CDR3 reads CASSLRGAGVEEQYF. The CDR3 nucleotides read TGTGCCAGCTCTCTCCGAGGAGCGGGAGTAGAAGAGCAGTACTTC. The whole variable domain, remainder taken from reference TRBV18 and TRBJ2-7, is NAGVMQNPRHLVRRRGQEARLRCSPMKGHSHVYWYRQLPEEGLKFMVYLQKENIIDESGMPKERFSAEFPKEGPSILRIQQVVRGDSAAYFCASSLRGAGVEEQYFGPGTRLTVT.

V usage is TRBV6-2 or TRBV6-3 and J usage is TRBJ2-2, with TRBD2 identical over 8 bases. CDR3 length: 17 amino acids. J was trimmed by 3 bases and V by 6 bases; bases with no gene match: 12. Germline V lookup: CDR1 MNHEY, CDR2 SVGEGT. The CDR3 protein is CASRPRVVAGYTGELFF. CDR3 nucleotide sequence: TGTGCCAGCAGGCCCCGGGTGGTAGCGGGATACACCGGGGAGCTGTTTTTT.

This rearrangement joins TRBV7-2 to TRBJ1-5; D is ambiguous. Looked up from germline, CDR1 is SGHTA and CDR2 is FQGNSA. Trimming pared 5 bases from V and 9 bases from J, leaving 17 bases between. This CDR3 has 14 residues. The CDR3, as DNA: TGTGCCAGCAGCCCGGACCTCAAGTTGGGGCCCCAGCATTTT. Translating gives CASSPDLKLGPQHF. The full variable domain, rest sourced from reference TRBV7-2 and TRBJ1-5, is GAGVSQSPSNKVTEKGKDVELRCDPISGHTALYWYRQSLGQGLEFLIYFQGNSAPDKSGLPSDRFSAERTGGSVSTLTIQRTQQEDSAVYLCASSPDLKLGPQHFGDGTRLSIL.